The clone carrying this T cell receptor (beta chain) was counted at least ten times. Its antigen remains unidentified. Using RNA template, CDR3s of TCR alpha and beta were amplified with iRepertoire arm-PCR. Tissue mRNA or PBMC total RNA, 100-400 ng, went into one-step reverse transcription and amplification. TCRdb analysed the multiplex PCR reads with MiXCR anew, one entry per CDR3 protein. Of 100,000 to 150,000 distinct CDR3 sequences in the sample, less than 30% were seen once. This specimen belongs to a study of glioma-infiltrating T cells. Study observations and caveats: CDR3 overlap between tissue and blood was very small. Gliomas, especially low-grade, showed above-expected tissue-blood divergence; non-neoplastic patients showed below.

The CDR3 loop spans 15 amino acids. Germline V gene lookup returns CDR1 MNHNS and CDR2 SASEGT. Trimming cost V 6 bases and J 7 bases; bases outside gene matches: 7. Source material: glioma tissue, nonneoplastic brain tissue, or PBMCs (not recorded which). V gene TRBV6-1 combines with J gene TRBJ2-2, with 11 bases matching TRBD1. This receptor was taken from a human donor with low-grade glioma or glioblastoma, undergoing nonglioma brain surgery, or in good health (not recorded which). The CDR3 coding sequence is TGTGCCAGCAGACCTGGACAGGGGGCGAACGGGGAGCTGTTTTTT. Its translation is CASRPGQGANGELFF.